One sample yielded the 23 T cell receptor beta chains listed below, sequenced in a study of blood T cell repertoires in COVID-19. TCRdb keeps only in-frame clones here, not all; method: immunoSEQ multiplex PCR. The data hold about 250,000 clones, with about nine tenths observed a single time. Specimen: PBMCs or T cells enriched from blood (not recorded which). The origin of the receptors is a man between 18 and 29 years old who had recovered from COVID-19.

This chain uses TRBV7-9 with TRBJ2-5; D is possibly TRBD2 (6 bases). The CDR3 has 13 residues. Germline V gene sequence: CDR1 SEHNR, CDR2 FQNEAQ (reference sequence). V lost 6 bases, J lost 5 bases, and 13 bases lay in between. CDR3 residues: CASSYNGGETQYF. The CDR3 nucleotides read TGTGCCAGCAGTTACAACGGAGGGGAGACCCAGTACTTC.

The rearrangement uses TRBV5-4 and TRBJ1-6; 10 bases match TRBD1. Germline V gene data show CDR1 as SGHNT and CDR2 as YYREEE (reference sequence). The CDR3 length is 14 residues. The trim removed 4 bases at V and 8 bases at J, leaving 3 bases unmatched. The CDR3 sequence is CASSKDRGDSPLHF. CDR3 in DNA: TGTGCCAGCAGCAAGGACAGGGGGGATTCACCCCTCCACTTT.

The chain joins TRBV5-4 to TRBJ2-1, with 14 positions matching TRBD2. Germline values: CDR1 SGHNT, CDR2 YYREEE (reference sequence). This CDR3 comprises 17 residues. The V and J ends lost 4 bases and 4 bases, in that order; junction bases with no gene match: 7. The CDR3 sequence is CASSAAGLAGGYNEQFF. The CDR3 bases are TGTGCCAGCAGCGCTGCCGGACTAGCGGGAGGTTACAATGAGCAGTTCTTC.

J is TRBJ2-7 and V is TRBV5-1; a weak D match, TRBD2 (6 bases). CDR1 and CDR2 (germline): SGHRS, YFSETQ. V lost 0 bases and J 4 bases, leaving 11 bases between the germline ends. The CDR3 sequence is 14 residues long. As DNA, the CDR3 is TGCGCCAGCAGCTTGGGAACGGGGGTTTACGAGCAGTACTTC. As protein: CASSLGTGVYEQYF.

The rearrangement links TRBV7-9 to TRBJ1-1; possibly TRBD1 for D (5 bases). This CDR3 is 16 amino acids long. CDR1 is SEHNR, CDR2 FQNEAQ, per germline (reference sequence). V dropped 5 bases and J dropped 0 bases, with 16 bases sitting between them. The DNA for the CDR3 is TGTGCCAGCAGCACGGATGGGGCAGGGATGAACACTGAAGCTTTCTTT. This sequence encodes CASSTDGAGMNTEAFF.

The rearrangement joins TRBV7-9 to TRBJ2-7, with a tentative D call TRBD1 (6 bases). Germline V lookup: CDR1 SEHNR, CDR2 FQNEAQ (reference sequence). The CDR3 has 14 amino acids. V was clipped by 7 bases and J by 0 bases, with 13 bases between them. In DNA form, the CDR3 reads TGTGCCAGCAACTTGGACAGCTACTCCTACGAGCAGTACTTC. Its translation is CASNLDSYSYEQYF.

The CDR3 is CASTSGTPNEKLFF. CDR3 sequence (DNA): TGTGCCAGCACTTCCGGGACACCTAATGAAAAACTGTTTTTT. The rearrangement joins TRBV27 to TRBJ1-4, with D possibly matching TRBD1 (6 bases). This CDR3 comprises 14 residues. Germline V gene sequence: CDR1 MNHEY, CDR2 SMNVEV (reference sequence). The ends were cut back, 7 bases at V and 3 bases at J, with 12 bases in the middle.

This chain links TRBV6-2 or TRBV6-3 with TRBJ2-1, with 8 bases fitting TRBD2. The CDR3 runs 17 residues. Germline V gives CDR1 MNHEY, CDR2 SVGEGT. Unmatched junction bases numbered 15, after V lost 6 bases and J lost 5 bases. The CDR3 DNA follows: TGTGCCAGCAGCCTTTGGGTGTCGGGGGGGCCGGACAATGAGCAGTTCTTC. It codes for CASSLWVSGGPDNEQFF.

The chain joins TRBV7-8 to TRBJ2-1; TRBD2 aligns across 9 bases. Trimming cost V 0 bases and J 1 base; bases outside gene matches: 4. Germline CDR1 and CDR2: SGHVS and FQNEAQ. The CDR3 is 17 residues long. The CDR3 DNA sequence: TGTGCCAGCAGCTTAGCGAGCGGGGGGCCATCCTACAATGAGCAGTTCTTC. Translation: CASSLASGGPSYNEQFF. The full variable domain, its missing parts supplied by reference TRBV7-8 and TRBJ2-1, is GAGVSQSPRYKVAKRGQDVALRCDPISGHVSLFWYQQALGQGPEFLTYFQNEAQLDKSGLPSDRFFAERPEGSVSTLKIQRTQQEDSAVYLCASSLASGGPSYNEQFFGPGTRLTVL.

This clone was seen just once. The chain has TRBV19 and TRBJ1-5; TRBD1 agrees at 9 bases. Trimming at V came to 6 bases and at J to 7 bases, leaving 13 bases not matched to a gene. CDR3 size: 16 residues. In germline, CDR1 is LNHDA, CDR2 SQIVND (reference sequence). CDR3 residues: CASRQRGDRVWQPQHF. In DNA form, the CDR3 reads TGTGCCAGTAGGCAAAGAGGGGACAGGGTATGGCAGCCCCAGCATTTT.

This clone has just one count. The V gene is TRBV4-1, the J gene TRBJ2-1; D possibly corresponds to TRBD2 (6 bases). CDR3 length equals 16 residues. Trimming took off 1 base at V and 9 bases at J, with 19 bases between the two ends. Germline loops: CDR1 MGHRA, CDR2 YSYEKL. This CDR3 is CASSQGVAALAGEQFF. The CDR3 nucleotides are TGCGCCAGCAGCCAAGGAGTAGCGGCCCTGGCGGGTGAGCAGTTCTTC.

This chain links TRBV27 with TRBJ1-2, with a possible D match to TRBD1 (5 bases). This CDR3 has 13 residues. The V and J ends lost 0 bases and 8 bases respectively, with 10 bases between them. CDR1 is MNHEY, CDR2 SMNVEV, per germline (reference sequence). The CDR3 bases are TGTGCCAGCAGTTTATCTGACAGACGGGGCTACACCTTC. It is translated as CASSLSDRRGYTF.

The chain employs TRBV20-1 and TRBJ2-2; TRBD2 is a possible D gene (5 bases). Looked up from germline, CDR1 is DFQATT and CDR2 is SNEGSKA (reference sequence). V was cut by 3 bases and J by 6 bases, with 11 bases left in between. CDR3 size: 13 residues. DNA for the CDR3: TGCAGTGCTAGTTCGAAGGGAGCCGGGGAGCTGTTTTTT. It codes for CSASSKGAGELFF.

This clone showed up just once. CDR3 region: CASSPDGGHYGYTF. The CDR3 nucleotides are TGTGCCAGCAGTCCTGACGGGGGTCACTATGGCTACACCTTC. The genes are TRBV28 and TRBJ1-2; D is possibly TRBD1 (5 bases). Germline CDR1 is MDHEN and CDR2 is SYDVKM. This CDR3 has 14 residues. V gave up 5 bases and J gave up 3 bases, with 13 bases separating them.

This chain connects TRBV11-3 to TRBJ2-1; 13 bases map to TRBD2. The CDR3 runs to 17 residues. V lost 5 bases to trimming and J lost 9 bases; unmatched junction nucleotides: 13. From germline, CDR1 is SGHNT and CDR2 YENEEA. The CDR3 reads CASSRRRLAGGEGEQFF. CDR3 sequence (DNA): TGTGCCAGCAGCCGACGCCGACTAGCGGGAGGAGAGGGTGAGCAGTTCTTC.

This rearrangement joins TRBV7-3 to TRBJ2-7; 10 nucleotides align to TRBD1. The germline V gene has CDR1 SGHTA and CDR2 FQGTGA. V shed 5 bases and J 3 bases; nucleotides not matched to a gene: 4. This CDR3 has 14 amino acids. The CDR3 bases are TGTGCCAGCAGCAGGGGACAGGGGAACTACGAGCAGTACTTC. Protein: CASSRGQGNYEQYF.

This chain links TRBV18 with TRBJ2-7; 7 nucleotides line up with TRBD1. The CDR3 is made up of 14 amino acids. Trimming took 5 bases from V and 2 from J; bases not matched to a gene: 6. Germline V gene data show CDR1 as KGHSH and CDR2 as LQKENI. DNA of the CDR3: TGTGCCAGCTCATCACAGGGGAAGGCCTACGAGCAGTACTTC. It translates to CASSSQGKAYEQYF.

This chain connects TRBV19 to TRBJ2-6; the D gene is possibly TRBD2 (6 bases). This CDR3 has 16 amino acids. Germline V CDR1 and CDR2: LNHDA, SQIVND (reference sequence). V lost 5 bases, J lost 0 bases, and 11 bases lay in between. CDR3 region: CASSPGGYSGANVLTF. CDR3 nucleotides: TGTGCCAGTAGTCCAGGAGGGTACTCTGGGGCCAACGTCCTGACTTTC.

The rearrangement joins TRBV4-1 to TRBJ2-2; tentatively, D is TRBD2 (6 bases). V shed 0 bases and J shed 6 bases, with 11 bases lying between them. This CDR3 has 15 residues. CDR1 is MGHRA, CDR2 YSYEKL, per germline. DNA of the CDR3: TGCGCCAGCAGCCAAGATCGGAGGGTGTCCGGGGAGCTGTTTTTT. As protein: CASSQDRRVSGELFF.

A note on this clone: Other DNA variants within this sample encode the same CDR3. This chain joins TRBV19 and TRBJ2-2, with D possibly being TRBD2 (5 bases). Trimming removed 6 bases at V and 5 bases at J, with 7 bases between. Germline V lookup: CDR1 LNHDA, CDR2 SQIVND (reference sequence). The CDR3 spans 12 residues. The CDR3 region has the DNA TGTGCCAGTAGCCCGGGAACCGGGGAGCTGTTTTTT. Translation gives CASSPGTGELFF.

Here the CDR3 reads CASTMTGGNEQFF. Written as DNA, the CDR3 is TGTGCCAGCACCATGACAGGGGGCAATGAGCAGTTCTTC. The chain combines TRBV7-2 with TRBJ2-1; the match to TRBD1 covers 9 bases. Germline CDR1 reads SGHTA; CDR2 reads FQGNSA. V lost 7 bases and J lost 6; bases outside the gene matches: 4. The CDR3 runs 13 residues.

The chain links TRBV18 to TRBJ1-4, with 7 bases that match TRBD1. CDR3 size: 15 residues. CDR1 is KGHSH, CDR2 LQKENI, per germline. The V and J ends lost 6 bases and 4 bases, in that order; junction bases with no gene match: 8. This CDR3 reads CASSPNRDSNEKLFF. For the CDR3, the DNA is TGTGCCAGCTCCCCAAACCGGGACAGTAATGAAAAACTGTTTTTT.

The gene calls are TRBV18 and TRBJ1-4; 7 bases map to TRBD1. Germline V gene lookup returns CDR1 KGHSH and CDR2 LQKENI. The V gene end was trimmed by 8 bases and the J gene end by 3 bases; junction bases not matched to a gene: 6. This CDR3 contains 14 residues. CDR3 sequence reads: CASHAGTANEKLFF. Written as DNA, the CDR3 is TGTGCCAGCCATGCGGGGACAGCTAATGAAAAACTGTTTTTT.